The 23 T cell receptor beta chains in this list originate from one sample, sequenced in a study of blood T cell repertoires in COVID-19. Measured with immunoSEQ multiplex PCR; TCRdb has only the in-frame clones, and not every one. The sample records approximately 170,000 clones, roughly 87% being singletons. The sample taken for sequencing was peripheral blood. The receptors here all came from a woman aged 70-85 years with COVID-19, enrolled during active disease.

V gene TRBV28 combines with J gene TRBJ1-2; D remains ambiguous. Germline V gene data show CDR1 as MDHEN and CDR2 as SYDVKM. This CDR3 has 12 amino acids. V dropped 6 bases and J dropped 0 bases, with 5 bases sitting between them. CDR3 region: CASSLANYGYTF. In DNA form, the CDR3 reads TGTGCCAGCAGCCTAGCTAACTATGGCTACACCTTC.

This clone was observed once. The chain employs TRBV14 and TRBJ2-7, with D possibly matching TRBD2 (5 bases). Germline V gene sequence: CDR1 SGHDN, CDR2 FVKESK. Trimming took off 4 bases at V and 0 bases at J, with 13 bases between the two ends. This CDR3 has 15 residues. CDR3 coding DNA: TGTGCCAGCAGCCCTCAGACGGGGAGCTCCTACGAGCAGTACTTC. It specifies CASSPQTGSSYEQYF. The entire variable domain, with the rest obtained from reference TRBV14 and TRBJ2-7, is as follows: EAGVTQFPSHSVIEKGQTVTLRCDPISGHDNLYWYRRVMGKEIKFLLHFVKESKQDESGMPNNRFLAERTGGTYSTLKVQPAELEDSGVYFCASSPQTGSSYEQYFGPGTRLTVT.

The genes are TRBV6-5 and TRBJ2-3; possible D gene TRBD1, 6 bases. Per germline, CDR1 MNHEY and CDR2 SVGAGI. Trimming took off 6 bases at V and 2 bases at J, with 12 bases between the two ends. The CDR3 extends over 14 amino acids. CDR3 nucleotides: TGTGCCAGCAGAACAACAGGGAACACAGATACGCAGTATTTT. The encoded protein is CASRTTGNTDTQYF.

CDR3 bases: TGTGCCAGCAGCTTACAGGGGGCTGGGGCTCAGCCCCAGCATTTT. It specifies CASSLQGAGAQPQHF. This chain joins TRBV7-2 and TRBJ1-5; 8 bases line up with TRBD1. The CDR3 length is 15 residues. Germline V gene lookup returns CDR1 SGHTA and CDR2 FQGNSA. The V gene end was trimmed by 2 bases and the J gene end by 6 bases; junction bases not matched to a gene: 6.

The rearrangement links TRBV6-2 or TRBV6-3 to TRBJ2-7, with D possibly being TRBD2 (5 bases). V lost 4 bases, J lost 5 bases, and 18 bases lay in between. CDR3 length: 15 amino acids. Germline assignment: CDR1 MNHEY and CDR2 SVGEGT. CDR3 residues: CASSLELVRVNEQYF. The CDR3 DNA sequence: TGTGCCAGCAGTTTGGAACTAGTAAGAGTCAACGAGCAGTACTTC.

The chain combines TRBV4-3 with TRBJ2-4, with 14 bases lining up with TRBD2. J was trimmed by 8 bases and V by 4 bases; bases with no gene match: 7. From germline, CDR1 is LGHNA and CDR2 YSLEER. This CDR3 spans 16 amino acids. The CDR3: CASSLGTSGSWDIQYF. The CDR3, as DNA: TGCGCCAGCAGCCTGGGGACTAGCGGGAGTTGGGACATTCAGTACTTC.

This clone is a singleton in its sample. V and J are TRBV7-2 and TRBJ2-5, with 8 positions matching TRBD2. J gave up 5 bases and V 5 bases, and 7 bases lay outside the gene matches. Germline V gene lookup returns CDR1 SGHTA and CDR2 FQGNSA. The CDR3 length is 14 residues. CDR3 coding DNA: TGTGCCAGCAGCCTAGGACTAGCATCCGAGACCCAGTACTTC. Translation gives CASSLGLASETQYF.

The chain uses TRBV15 and TRBJ2-5; 7 bases map to TRBD1. Looked up from germline, CDR1 is LNHNV and CDR2 is YYDKDF (reference sequence). The CDR3 sequence is 14 residues long. V lost 0 bases to trimming and J lost 5 bases; unmatched junction nucleotides: 3. The CDR3 spells CATSRETGLETQYF. The CDR3 DNA reads TGTGCCACCAGCAGAGAGACAGGGCTGGAGACCCAGTACTTC.

The chain recombines TRBV6-6 with TRBJ2-1, with unresolved D. Deletions cut 2 bases from V and 15 bases from J, with 11 bases between. The CDR3 has 11 amino acids. Germline V gives CDR1 MNHNY, CDR2 SVGAGI (reference sequence). The CDR3, as DNA: TGTGCCAGCAGTTACGGCCTAGATGGGTTCTTC. Its protein is CASSYGLDGFF.

This chain joins TRBV7-2 and TRBJ1-3; D not resolved. Trimming removed 2 bases at V and 0 bases at J, with 8 bases between. This CDR3 spans 15 amino acids. Germline assignment: CDR1 SGHTA and CDR2 FQGNSA. CDR3 sequence: CASSLWAGSGNTIYF. In nucleotides, the CDR3 is TGTGCCAGCAGCTTATGGGCAGGCTCTGGAAACACCATATATTTT.

The gene calls are TRBV2 and TRBJ2-3; 8 nucleotides align to TRBD2. V lost 3 bases and J lost 2; bases outside the gene matches: 7. The V gene's germline CDR1 is SNHLY and CDR2 FYNNEI. The CDR3 contains 16 residues. The chain's CDR3 is CASSDGRSGATDTQYF. In nucleotides, the CDR3 is TGTGCCAGCAGTGATGGTCGTAGCGGGGCCACAGATACGCAGTATTTT.

The chain employs TRBV6-6 and TRBJ2-1; the D is unclear. The CDR3 spans 15 residues. The V gene's germline CDR1 is MNHNY and CDR2 SVGAGI (reference sequence). V lost 4 bases and J lost 5, with 15 bases in between. The CDR3 spells CASSFRQVWDNEQFF. The CDR3 region has the DNA TGTGCCAGCAGTTTTCGCCAGGTTTGGGACAATGAGCAGTTCTTC.

This chain's CDR3 is CASSPTGTGELFF. CDR3 coding DNA: TGTGCCAGCAGTCCCACGGGTACCGGGGAGCTGTTTTTT. This sequence joins TRBV12-3 or TRBV12-4 and TRBJ2-2; D is ambiguous. The V gene lost 5 bases and the J gene lost 5 bases, with 9 bases spanning the gap. This CDR3 is built from 13 residues.

This rearrangement joins TRBV5-4 to TRBJ2-3, with TRBD1 identical over 11 bases. Trimming removed 5 bases from V and 5 bases from J; junction bases left unmatched: 1. The CDR3 covers 13 residues. Germline CDR1 is SGHNT and CDR2 is YYREEE (reference sequence). Here the CDR3 DNA reads TGTGCCAGCAGGGGACAGGGGGGAGATACGCAGTATTTT. Translating it yields CASRGQGGDTQYF.

This sequence joins TRBV5-1 and TRBJ1-3; D ambiguous. Germline values: CDR1 SGHRS, CDR2 YFSETQ. V lost 8 bases and J lost 2, with 11 bases in between. The CDR3 consists of 13 residues. The CDR3 is CARPLGAGNTIYF. The DNA of the CDR3 is TGCGCCAGACCCCTCGGTGCTGGAAACACCATATATTTT.

Details on this clone: The sample has other DNA sequences that encode this CDR3 too. This chain joins TRBV5-6 and TRBJ2-7; maybe TRBD1 (5 bases). This CDR3 is 14 amino acids long. Germline V gene lookup returns CDR1 SGHDT and CDR2 YYEEEE. Deletions cut 0 bases from V and 2 bases from J, with 9 bases between. The CDR3 DNA sequence: TGTGCCAGCAGCTTGGGACAGCTAACCTACGAGCAGTACTTC. Protein product: CASSLGQLTYEQYF.

The gene calls are TRBV10-3 and TRBJ2-1; tentatively, D is TRBD2 (5 bases). The CDR3 runs 11 residues. Germline values: CDR1 ENHRY, CDR2 SYGVKD. V was clipped by 6 bases and J by 8 bases, with 8 bases between them. The CDR3 nucleotides read TGTGCCATCAGGACGGGGTATGAGCAGTTCTTC. Residues: CAIRTGYEQFF.

V is TRBV28 and J is TRBJ2-7, with 7 nucleotides matching TRBD2. The junction had 2 bases not matched to a gene; V was cut back by 7 bases and J by 2 bases. The germline CDR1 and CDR2 sequences are MDHEN and SYDVKM. The CDR3 length is 12 residues. CDR3 amino acids: CASKGTTYEQYF. CDR3 coding DNA: TGTGCCAGCAAGGGGACTACCTACGAGCAGTACTTC.

V and J are TRBV11-3 and TRBJ2-7, with 11 bases that match TRBD2. The V gene's germline CDR1 is SGHNT and CDR2 YENEEA. Trimming removed 5 bases from V and 12 bases from J; junction bases left unmatched: 6. The CDR3 contains 12 residues. DNA of the CDR3: TGTGCCAGCAGCAACCTAGCGGGAGGAGTGTACTTC. Its translation is CASSNLAGGVYF.

The genes are TRBV9 and TRBJ2-7; maybe TRBD1 (6 bases). The CDR3 has 15 residues. From germline, CDR1 is SGDLS and CDR2 YYNGEE. Trimming left V 0 bases short and J 5 bases short, with 15 bases between. The CDR3 DNA follows: TGTGCCAGCAGCGTAGGGACAGTGCCTGGCGACGAGCAGTACTTC. It yields the protein CASSVGTVPGDEQYF.

The chain is built from TRBV16 and TRBJ1-2, with a weak D call TRBD1 (6 bases). The CDR3 sequence is 13 residues long. Trimming shortened V by 4 bases and J by 2 bases, and 8 bases separated the two germline ends. CDR1 is KGHSY and CDR2 is FQNENV in the germline V gene. The CDR3 DNA sequence: TGTGCCAGCAGCCGGACAGCAAACTATGGCTACACCTTC. This codes for CASSRTANYGYTF.

The V call is TRBV10-3, the J call TRBJ2-1, with 8 bases fitting TRBD2. With V trimmed by 3 bases and J by 5 bases, 6 bases remained unmatched. Germline V gene sequence: CDR1 ENHRY, CDR2 SYGVKD. The CDR3 consists of 15 residues. The CDR3 spells CAISDSSGLNNEQFF. The DNA of the CDR3 is TGTGCCATCAGTGACTCTAGCGGGCTCAACAATGAGCAGTTCTTC.

This clone has a single count. The chain combines TRBV6-2 or TRBV6-3 with TRBJ2-3, with a weak D call TRBD2 (6 bases). This CDR3 contains 14 residues. V lost 6 bases, J lost 2 bases, and 12 bases lay in between. CDR1 MNHEY and CDR2 SVGEGT come from the germline V gene. The DNA of the CDR3 is TGTGCCAGCAGCTCAGGACTAAACACAGATACGCAGTATTTT. Translation gives CASSSGLNTDTQYF.